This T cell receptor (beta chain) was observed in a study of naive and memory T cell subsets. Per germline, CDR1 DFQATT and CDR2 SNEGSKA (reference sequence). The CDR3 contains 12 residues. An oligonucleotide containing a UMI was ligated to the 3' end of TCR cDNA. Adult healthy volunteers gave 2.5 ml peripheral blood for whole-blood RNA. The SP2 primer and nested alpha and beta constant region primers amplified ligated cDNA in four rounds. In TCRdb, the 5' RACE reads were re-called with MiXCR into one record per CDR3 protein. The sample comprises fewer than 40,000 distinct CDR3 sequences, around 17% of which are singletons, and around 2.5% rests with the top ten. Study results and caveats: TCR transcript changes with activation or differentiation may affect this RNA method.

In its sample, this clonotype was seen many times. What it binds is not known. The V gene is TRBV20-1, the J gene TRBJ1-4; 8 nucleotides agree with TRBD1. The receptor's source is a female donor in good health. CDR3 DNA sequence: TGCAGAAGGACAGGGAAAAATGAAAAACTGTTTTTT. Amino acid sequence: CRRTGKNEKLFF.